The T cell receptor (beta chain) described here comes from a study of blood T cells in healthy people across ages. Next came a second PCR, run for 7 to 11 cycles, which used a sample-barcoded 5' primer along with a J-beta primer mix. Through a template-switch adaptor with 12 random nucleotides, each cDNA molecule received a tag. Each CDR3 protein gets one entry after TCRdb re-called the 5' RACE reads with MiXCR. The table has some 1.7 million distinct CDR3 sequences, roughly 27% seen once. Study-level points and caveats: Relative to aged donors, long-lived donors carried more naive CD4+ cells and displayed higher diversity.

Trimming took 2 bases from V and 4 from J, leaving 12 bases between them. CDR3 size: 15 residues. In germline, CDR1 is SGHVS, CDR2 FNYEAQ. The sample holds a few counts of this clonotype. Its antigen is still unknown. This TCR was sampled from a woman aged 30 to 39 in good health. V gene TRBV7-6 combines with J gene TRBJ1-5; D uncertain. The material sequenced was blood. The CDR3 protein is CASSLSDGINQPQHF. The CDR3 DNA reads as TGTGCCAGCAGCTTATCTGACGGTATTAATCAGCCCCAGCATTTT.